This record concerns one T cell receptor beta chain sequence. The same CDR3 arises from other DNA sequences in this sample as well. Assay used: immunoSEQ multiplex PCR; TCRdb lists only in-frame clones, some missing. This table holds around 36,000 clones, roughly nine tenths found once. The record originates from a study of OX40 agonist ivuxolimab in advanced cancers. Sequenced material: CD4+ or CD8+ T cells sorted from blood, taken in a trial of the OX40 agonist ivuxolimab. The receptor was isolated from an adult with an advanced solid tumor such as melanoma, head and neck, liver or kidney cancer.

This CDR3 reads CASSTQGFHTEAFF. CDR3 coding DNA: TGTGCCAGTAGTACTCAGGGGTTTCACACTGAAGCTTTCTTT. The chain combines TRBV19 with TRBJ1-1; possible D gene TRBD1, 6 bases. This CDR3 spans 14 amino acids. V was cut by 4 bases and J by 3 bases, with 12 bases left in between. Germline assignment: CDR1 LNHDA and CDR2 SQIVND (reference sequence).